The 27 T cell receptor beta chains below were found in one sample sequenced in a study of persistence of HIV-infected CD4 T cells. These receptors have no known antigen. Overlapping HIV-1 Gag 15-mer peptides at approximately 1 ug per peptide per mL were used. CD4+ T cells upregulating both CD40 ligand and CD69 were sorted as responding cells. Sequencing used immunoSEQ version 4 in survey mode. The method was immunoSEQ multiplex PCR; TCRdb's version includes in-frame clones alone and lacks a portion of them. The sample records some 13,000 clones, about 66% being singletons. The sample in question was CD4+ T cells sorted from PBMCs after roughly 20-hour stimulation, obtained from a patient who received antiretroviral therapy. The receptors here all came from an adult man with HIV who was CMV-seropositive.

This CDR3 reads CASSQVVQGDTEAFF. In nucleotides, the CDR3 is TGTGCCAGCAGCCAAGTGGTACAGGGGGATACTGAAGCTTTCTTT. V and J are TRBV4-2 and TRBJ1-1, with 8 bases aligning to TRBD1. Unmatched junction bases numbered 6, after V lost 1 base and J lost 5 bases. This CDR3 contains 15 residues. Looked up from germline, CDR1 is LGHNA and CDR2 is YNFKEQ.

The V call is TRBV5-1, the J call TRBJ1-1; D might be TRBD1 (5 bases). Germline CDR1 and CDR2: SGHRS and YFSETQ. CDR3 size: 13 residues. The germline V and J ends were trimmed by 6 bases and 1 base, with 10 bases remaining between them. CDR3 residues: CASNPDKNTEAFF. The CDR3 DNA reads TGCGCCAGCAACCCGGACAAGAACACTGAAGCTTTCTTT.

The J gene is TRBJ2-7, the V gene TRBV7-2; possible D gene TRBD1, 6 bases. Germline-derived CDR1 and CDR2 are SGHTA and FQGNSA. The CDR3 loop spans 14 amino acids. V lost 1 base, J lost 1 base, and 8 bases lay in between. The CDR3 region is CASSLEQGSYEQYF. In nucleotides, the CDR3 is TGTGCCAGCAGCTTAGAACAGGGTTCCTACGAGCAGTACTTC.

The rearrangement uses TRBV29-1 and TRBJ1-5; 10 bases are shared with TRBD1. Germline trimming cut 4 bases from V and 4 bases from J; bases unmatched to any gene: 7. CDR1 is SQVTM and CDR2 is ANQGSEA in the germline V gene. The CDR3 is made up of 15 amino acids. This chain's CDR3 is CSVVWGQGYNQPQHF. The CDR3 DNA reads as TGCAGCGTTGTTTGGGGACAGGGGTATAATCAGCCCCAGCATTTT.

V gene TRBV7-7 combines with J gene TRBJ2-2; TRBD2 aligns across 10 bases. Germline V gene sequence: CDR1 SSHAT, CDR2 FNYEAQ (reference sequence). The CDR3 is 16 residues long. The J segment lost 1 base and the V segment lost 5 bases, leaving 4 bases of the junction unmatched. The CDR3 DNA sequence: TGTGCCAGCAGCGCCGGGACTAGCGTGAACACCGGGGAGCTGTTTTTT. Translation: CASSAGTSVNTGELFF.

The CDR3 here is CVRSGETGRYVGGTEAFF. The CDR3 nucleotides read TGTGTCAGAAGCGGAGAGACAGGGAGGTATGTGGGGGGCACTGAAGCTTTCTTT. This rearrangement joins TRBV7-5 to TRBJ1-1; TRBD1, the D gene given by the table, was not confirmed from the DNA. TRBV7-5 is recorded as a pseudogene. The CDR3 extends over 18 amino acids.

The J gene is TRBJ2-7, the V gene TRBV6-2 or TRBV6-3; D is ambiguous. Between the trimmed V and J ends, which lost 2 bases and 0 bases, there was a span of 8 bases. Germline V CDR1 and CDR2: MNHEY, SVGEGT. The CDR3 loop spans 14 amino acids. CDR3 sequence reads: CASSYGPFSYEQYF. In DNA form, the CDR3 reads TGTGCCAGCAGTTACGGTCCATTCTCCTACGAGCAGTACTTC.

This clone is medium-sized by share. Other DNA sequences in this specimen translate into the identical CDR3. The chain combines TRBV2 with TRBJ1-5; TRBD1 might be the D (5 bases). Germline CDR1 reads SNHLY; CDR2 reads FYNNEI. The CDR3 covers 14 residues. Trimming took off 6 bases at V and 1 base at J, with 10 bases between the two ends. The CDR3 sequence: CASRGTVSNQPQHF. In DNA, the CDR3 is TGTGCCAGCAGGGGGACGGTGAGCAATCAGCCCCAGCATTTT.

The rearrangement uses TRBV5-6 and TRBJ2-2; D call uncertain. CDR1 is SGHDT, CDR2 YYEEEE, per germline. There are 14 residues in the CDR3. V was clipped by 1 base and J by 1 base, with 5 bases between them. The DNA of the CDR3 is TGTGCCAGCAGCTTGTGGGGGAACACCGGGGAGCTGTTTTTT. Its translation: CASSLWGNTGELFF. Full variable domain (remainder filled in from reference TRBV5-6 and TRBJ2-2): DAGVTQSPTHLIKTRGQQVTLRCSPKSGHDTVSWYQQALGQGPQFIFQYYEEEERQRGNFPDRFSGHQFPNYSSELNVNALLLGDSALYLCASSLWGNTGELFFGEGSRLTVL.

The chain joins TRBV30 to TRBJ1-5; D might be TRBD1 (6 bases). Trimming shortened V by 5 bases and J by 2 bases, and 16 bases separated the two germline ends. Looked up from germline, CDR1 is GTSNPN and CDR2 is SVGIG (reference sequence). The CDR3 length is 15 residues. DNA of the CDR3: TGTGCCTGGGCTTCGGGGGACACTCGCAATCAGCCCCAGCATTTT. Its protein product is CAWASGDTRNQPQHF.

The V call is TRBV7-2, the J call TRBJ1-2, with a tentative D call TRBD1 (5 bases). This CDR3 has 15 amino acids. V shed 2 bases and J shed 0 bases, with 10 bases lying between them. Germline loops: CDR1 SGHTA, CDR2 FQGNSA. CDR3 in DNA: TGTGCCAGCAGCTTAACGGGGACCGCTAACTATGGCTACACCTTC. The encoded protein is CASSLTGTANYGYTF.

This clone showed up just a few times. The CDR3 nucleotides are TGTGCCAGCAGCTACAATGAGGAGCACACTGAAGCTTTCTTT. Protein: CASSYNEEHTEAFF. The V and J genes are TRBV6-6 and TRBJ1-1; D is uncertain. Trimming pared 6 bases from V and 3 bases from J, leaving 14 bases between. This CDR3 spans 14 amino acids. Germline V gene sequence: CDR1 MNHNY, CDR2 SVGAGI (reference sequence).

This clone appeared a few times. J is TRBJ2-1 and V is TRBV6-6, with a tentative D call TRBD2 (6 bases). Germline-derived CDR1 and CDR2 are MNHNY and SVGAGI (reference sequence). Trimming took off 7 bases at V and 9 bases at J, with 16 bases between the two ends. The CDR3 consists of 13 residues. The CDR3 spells CASTKQEGSEQFF. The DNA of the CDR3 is TGTGCCAGCACAAAACAGGAGGGGAGTGAGCAGTTCTTC.

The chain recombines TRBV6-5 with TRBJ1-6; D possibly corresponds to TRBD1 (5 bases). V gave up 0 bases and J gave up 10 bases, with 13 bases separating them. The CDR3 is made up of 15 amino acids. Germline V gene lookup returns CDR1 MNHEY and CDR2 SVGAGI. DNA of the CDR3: TGTGCCAGCAGTTACTCGTCCAGGGCTGGCTCACCCCTCCACTTT. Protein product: CASSYSSRAGSPLHF.

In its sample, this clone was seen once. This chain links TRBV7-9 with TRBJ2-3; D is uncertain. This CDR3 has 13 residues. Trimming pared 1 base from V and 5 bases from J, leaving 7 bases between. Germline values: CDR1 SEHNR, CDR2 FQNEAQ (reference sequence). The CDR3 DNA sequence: TGTGCCAGCAGCTTAGTTAGGGAAGATACGCAGTATTTT. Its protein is CASSLVREDTQYF.

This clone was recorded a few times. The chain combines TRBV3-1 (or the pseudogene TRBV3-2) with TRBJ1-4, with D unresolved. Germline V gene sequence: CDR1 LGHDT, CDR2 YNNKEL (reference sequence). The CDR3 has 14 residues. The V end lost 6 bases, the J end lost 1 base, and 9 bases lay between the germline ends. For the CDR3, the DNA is TGTGCCAGCAGTTCCCGGGGAACTAATGAAAAACTGTTTTTT. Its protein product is CASSSRGTNEKLFF.

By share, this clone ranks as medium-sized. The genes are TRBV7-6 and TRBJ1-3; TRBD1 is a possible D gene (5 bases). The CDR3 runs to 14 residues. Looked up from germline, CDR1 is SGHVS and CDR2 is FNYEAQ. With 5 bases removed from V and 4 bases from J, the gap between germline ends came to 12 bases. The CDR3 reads CASSPQGYGNTIYF. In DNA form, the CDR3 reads TGTGCCAGCAGCCCTCAGGGATACGGAAACACCATATATTTT.

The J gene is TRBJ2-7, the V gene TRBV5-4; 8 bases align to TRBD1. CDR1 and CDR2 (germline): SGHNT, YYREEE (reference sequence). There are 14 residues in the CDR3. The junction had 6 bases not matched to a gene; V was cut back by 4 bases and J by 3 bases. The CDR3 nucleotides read TGTGCCAGCAGCAGCTGGACAGGGAGCTACGAGCAGTACTTC. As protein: CASSSWTGSYEQYF.

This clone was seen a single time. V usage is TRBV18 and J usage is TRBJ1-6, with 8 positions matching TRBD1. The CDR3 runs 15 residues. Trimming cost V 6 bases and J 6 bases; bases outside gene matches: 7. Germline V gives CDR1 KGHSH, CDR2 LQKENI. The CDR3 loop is CASSSGDRGNSPLHF. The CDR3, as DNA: TGTGCCAGCTCCTCGGGAGACAGGGGTAATTCACCCCTCCACTTT.

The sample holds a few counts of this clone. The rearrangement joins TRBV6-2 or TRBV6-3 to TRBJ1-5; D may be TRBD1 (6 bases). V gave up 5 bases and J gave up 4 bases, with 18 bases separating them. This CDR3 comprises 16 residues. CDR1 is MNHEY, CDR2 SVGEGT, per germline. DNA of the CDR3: TGTGCCAGCAGTGTTAAACGGGACATTGGAAATCAGCCCCAGCATTTT. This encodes CASSVKRDIGNQPQHF.

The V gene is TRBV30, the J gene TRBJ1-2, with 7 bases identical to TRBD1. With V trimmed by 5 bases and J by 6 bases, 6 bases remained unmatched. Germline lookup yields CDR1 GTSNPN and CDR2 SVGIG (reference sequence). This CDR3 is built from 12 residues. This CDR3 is CAWQGDRNGYTF. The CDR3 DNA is TGTGCCTGGCAGGGGGACAGAAATGGCTACACCTTC.

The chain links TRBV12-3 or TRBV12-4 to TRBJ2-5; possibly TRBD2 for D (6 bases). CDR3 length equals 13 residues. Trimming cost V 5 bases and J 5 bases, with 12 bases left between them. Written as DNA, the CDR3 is TGTGCCAGCAGTCCCGGAGGGTGGGAGACCCAGTACTTC. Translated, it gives CASSPGGWETQYF.

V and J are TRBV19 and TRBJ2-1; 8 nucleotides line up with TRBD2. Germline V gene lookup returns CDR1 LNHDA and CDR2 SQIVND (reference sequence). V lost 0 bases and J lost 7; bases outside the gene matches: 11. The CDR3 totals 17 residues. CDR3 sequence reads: CASSIDLSSGKFNEQFF. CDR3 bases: TGTGCCAGTAGTATAGATCTGAGTAGCGGGAAGTTTAATGAGCAGTTCTTC.

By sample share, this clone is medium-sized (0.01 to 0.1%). The CDR3 protein is CASRISGLAGALDEQFF. CDR3 nucleotides: TGCGCCAGCCGGATTTCGGGACTAGCGGGAGCGCTGGATGAGCAGTTCTTC. The V call is TRBV5-1, the J call TRBJ2-1; 14 positions agree with TRBD2. The CDR3 length is 17 residues. Germline CDR1 is SGHRS and CDR2 is YFSETQ. The ends lost 7 bases at V and 8 bases at J; junction bases unmatched: 14.

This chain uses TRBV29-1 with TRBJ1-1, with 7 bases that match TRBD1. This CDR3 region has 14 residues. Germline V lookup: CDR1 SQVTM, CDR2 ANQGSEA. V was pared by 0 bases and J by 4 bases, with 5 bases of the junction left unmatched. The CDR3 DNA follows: TGCAGCGTTGAAGAAGGGGGCCGGGGCACTGAAGCTTTCTTT. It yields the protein CSVEEGGRGTEAFF.

The CDR3 DNA reads as TGTGCCAGCAGCTCTCGACAGGGTATGCGTAACAATGAGCAGTTCTTC. This gives the protein CASSSRQGMRNNEQFF. J is TRBJ2-1 and V is TRBV7-6; 7 nucleotides agree with TRBD1. From germline, CDR1 is SGHVS and CDR2 FNYEAQ. The J segment lost 5 bases and the V segment lost 4 bases, leaving 11 bases of the junction unmatched. This CDR3 comprises 16 residues.

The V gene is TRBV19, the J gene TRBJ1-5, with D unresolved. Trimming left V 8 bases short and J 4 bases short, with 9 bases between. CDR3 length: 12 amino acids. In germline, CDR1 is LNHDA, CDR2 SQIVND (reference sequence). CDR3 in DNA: TGTGCCAGTGGCAGTGGTAATCAGCCCCAGCATTTT. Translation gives CASGSGNQPQHF.